These 20 T cell receptor beta chains share one sample of origin, sequenced in a study of CD8+CD57+ T cells in acquired aplastic anemia. According to the study, genomic DNA was the template for TCR beta VDJ and CDR3 profiling. TCRdb recomputed calls from the reads with MiXCR, one row per CDR3 protein. The sample consists of about 190,000 distinct CDR3 sequences, roughly half of them appearing once. The sequencing sample was made of sorted CD4+, CD8+, or CD8+CD57+ T cells (not recorded which) from PBMCs. The receptors originated from a human donor in good health, serving as a control.

The V and J genes are TRBV10-2 and TRBJ2-1; 8 nucleotides align to TRBD2. The CDR3 is 14 amino acids. Trimming took 6 bases from V and 4 from J; bases not matched to a gene: 5. Per germline, CDR1 WSHSY and CDR2 SAAADI. The CDR3 here is CASRDAGGYNEQFF. The DNA of the CDR3 is TGCGCCAGCAGGGATGCGGGGGGATACAATGAGCAGTTCTTC.

This clonotype was found once. The chain links TRBV7-9 to TRBJ2-7, with unresolved D. The CDR3 length is 13 residues. Germline-derived CDR1 and CDR2 are SEHNR and FQNEAQ (reference sequence). Trimming took off 1 base at V and 2 bases at J, with 6 bases between the two ends. CDR3 residues: CASSLELTYEQYF. The CDR3 nucleotides read TGTGCCAGCAGCTTAGAACTGACCTACGAGCAGTACTTC.

The chain combines TRBV6-5 with TRBJ1-5, with 10 bases that match TRBD1. Germline CDR1 MNHEY, CDR2 SVGAGI. The CDR3 extends over 16 amino acids. J lost 2 bases, V lost 5 bases, and 6 bases had no gene match. The CDR3 coding sequence is TGTGCCAGCAGTGAACCCGGGACAGGGGGCAATCAGCCCCAGCATTTT. This sequence encodes CASSEPGTGGNQPQHF.

The chain's CDR3 is CASSSGGGQETQYF. CDR3 DNA sequence: TGCGCCAGCAGCTCCGGTGGGGGCCAAGAGACCCAGTACTTC. The chain carries TRBV5-1 and TRBJ2-5; D possibly matches TRBD1 or TRBD2 (5 bases each). V dropped 3 bases and J dropped 1 base, with 10 bases sitting between them. The CDR3 sequence is 14 residues long. Germline assignment: CDR1 SGHRS and CDR2 YFSETQ.

This clonotype was recorded many times. The V and J genes are TRBV12-3 or TRBV12-4 and TRBJ2-7; D is uncertain. V lost 6 bases, J lost 0 bases, and 9 bases lay in between. The length of the CDR3 is 13 residues. CDR3 residues: CASRTLSSYEQYF. CDR3 coding DNA: TGTGCCAGCAGGACTCTTTCCTCCTACGAGCAGTACTTC.

The chain has TRBV7-9 and TRBJ2-7; no clear D. V lost 1 base, J lost 6 bases, and 13 bases lay in between. Germline assignment: CDR1 SEHNR and CDR2 FQNEAQ (reference sequence). There are 14 residues in the CDR3. CDR3 sequence (DNA): TGTGCCAGCAGCTTAGGTTCTAGTTTAGCCGAGCAGTACTTC. Encoded protein: CASSLGSSLAEQYF.

The J gene is TRBJ2-7, the V gene TRBV6-1, with 10 nucleotides matching TRBD1. Trimming took 6 bases from V and 3 from J; bases not matched to a gene: 14. The germline V gene encodes CDR1 MNHNS and CDR2 SASEGT. The CDR3 length is 17 residues. CDR3 sequence reads: CASRGPGQGTLYYEQYF. In nucleotides, the CDR3 is TGTGCCAGCAGAGGTCCGGGACAGGGGACCTTATACTACGAGCAGTACTTC.

The chain has TRBV5-1 and TRBJ1-4, with a weak D call TRBD1 (6 bases). The CDR3 covers 15 residues. The germline V gene has CDR1 SGHRS and CDR2 YFSETQ. Deletions cut 3 bases from V and 7 bases from J, with 16 bases between. The CDR3 DNA reads as TGCGCCAGCAGCTCCCGGACAGACGCGCTTGAAAAACTGTTTTTT. Protein: CASSSRTDALEKLFF.

This clonotype was picked up many times. The chain links TRBV12-3 or TRBV12-4 to TRBJ1-6; D gene uncertain. V was trimmed by 4 bases and J by 6 bases, leaving 7 bases between them. The CDR3 covers 13 residues. As DNA, the CDR3 is TGTGCCAGCAGTTGGGTGCTTAATTCACCCCTCCACTTT. This sequence encodes CASSWVLNSPLHF.

This clonotype was observed a few times. J is TRBJ2-3 and V is TRBV28; 10 nucleotides line up with TRBD2. The J segment lost 2 bases and the V segment lost 4 bases, leaving 6 bases of the junction unmatched. The CDR3 runs to 16 residues. Germline V gene sequence: CDR1 MDHEN, CDR2 SYDVKM. The chain's CDR3 is CASSSGLARDTDTQYF. CDR3 DNA: TGTGCCAGCAGTTCGGGACTAGCGAGAGACACAGATACGCAGTATTTT. The whole variable domain, remainder taken from reference TRBV28 and TRBJ2-3, is DVKVTQSSRYLVKRTGEKVFLECVQDMDHENMFWYRQDPGLGLRLIYFSYDVKMKEKGDIPEGYSVSREKKERFSLILESASTNQTSMYLCASSSGLARDTDTQYFGPGTRLTVL.

This clonotype was recorded at least ten times. This rearrangement joins TRBV6-4 to TRBJ1-1, with 7 nucleotides matching TRBD1. CDR1 and CDR2 (germline): MRHNA, SNTAGT. V was clipped by 7 bases and J by 2 bases; unmatched bases: 19. This CDR3 is built from 18 residues. The CDR3 sequence: CASNAGPTPGTVNTEAFF. As DNA, the CDR3 is TGTGCCAGCAATGCGGGACCCACTCCCGGGACAGTAAACACTGAAGCTTTCTTT.

This clonotype was picked up one time. V usage is TRBV6-2 or TRBV6-3 and J usage is TRBJ2-5, with 9 bases that match TRBD1. V trimming: 11 bases; J trimming: 5 bases; junction bases outside the gene matches: 6. The CDR3 extends over 12 amino acids. Germline lookup yields CDR1 MNHEY and CDR2 SVGEGT. As DNA, the CDR3 is TGTGCCTGCACGACAGGGGGGGAGACCCAGTACTTC. It yields the protein CACTTGGETQYF.

At least ten counts were recorded for this clonotype. V gene TRBV11-2 combines with J gene TRBJ1-1; tentative D call: TRBD1 (6 bases). CDR3 length equals 15 residues. Per the germline V gene, CDR1 is SGHAT and CDR2 is FQNNGV. Between the trimmed V and J ends, which lost 3 bases and 1 base, there was a span of 12 bases. DNA for the CDR3: TGTGCCAGCAGCTTCGTGGGGGGACAGAACACTGAAGCTTTCTTT. Its protein is CASSFVGGQNTEAFF.

The chain carries TRBV7-6 and TRBJ2-1; D could derive from TRBD1 or TRBD2 (5 bases each). Germline CDR1 and CDR2: SGHVS and FNYEAQ. CDR3 size: 16 residues. Trimming shortened V by 4 bases and J by 2 bases, and 15 bases separated the two germline ends. The CDR3: CASSSPGRRAYNEQFF. The CDR3 coding sequence is TGTGCCAGCAGCTCTCCGGGACGCCGTGCCTACAATGAGCAGTTCTTC. Full variable domain (outside the CDR3, taken from reference TRBV7-6 and TRBJ2-1): GAGVSQSPRYKVTKRGQDVALRCDPISGHVSLYWYRQALGQGPEFLTYFNYEAQQDKSGLPNDRFSAERPEGSISTLTIQRTEQRDSAMYRCASSSPGRRAYNEQFFGPGTRLTVL.

This clonotype was counted ten times or more. The chain joins TRBV20-1 to TRBJ1-2, with D unclear. This CDR3 region has 19 residues. Germline V gene data show CDR1 as DFQATT and CDR2 as SNEGSKA (reference sequence). Between the trimmed V and J ends, which lost 5 bases and 8 bases, there was a span of 36 bases. The CDR3 DNA sequence: TGCAGTGCTGATCCAAAGGCGGACGGGGTATTCTATGGGCTACAAGGCTACACCTTC. Amino acids: CSADPKADGVFYGLQGYTF.

The rearrangement joins TRBV11-3 to TRBJ2-7; D not certain. V was shortened by 1 base and J by 2 bases, with 18 bases between the two germline ends. This CDR3 has 17 amino acids. Germline assignment: CDR1 SGHNT and CDR2 YENEEA. The CDR3 sequence: CASSLGPPGEVAYEQYF. CDR3 DNA: TGTGCCAGCAGCTTAGGCCCCCCCGGTGAAGTTGCCTACGAGCAGTACTTC.

A word on this clonotype: At one end, the junction sequence differs from germline, possibly due to a read error. The rearrangement joins TRBV10-3 to TRBJ1-1; 8 nucleotides match TRBD1. The CDR3 consists of 13 residues. CDR1 ENHRY and CDR2 SYGVKD come from the germline V gene. CDR3 coding DNA: TGCGCCAGCGGAACCACAGGGGGCACTGAAGCTTTCTTT. The encoded protein is CASGTTGGTEAFF.

On this clonotype: The CDR3 does not close with the conserved phenylalanine or tryptophan, likely indicating a read error. The J gene is TRBJ2-7, the V gene TRBV7-2, with 10 bases fitting TRBD1. This CDR3 is built from 20 residues. The V gene's germline CDR1 is SGHTA and CDR2 FQGNSA. The CDR3 is CASSPRVGPGQGRTAYEQYL. The DNA for the CDR3 is TGCGCCAGCAGCCCTAGGGTTGGCCCGGGACAGGGGCGGACTGCCTACGAGCAGTACTTA.

This chain uses TRBV10-3 with TRBJ1-6, with no clear D. CDR1 and CDR2 from the germline V gene are ENHRY and SYGVKD. The CDR3 has 15 residues. V lost 0 bases and J 9 bases, leaving 12 bases between the germline ends. For the CDR3, the DNA is TGTGCCATCAGTGAGTCTGCTGGGTCAGGTTCACCCCTCCACTTT. Translating it yields CAISESAGSGSPLHF.

This clonotype occurred many times. The gene calls are TRBV2 and TRBJ1-1; no clear D. V shed 5 bases and J shed 0 bases, with 13 bases lying between them. CDR1 SNHLY and CDR2 FYNNEI come from the germline V gene. The CDR3 is 15 amino acids. The CDR3 region is CASSPREGLNTEAFF. In nucleotides, the CDR3 is TGTGCCAGCAGTCCCCGGGAGGGTTTGAACACTGAAGCTTTCTTT.